These 30 T cell receptor beta chains originate from one sample sequenced in a study of cytomegalovirus exposure and HLA in healthy donors. Primers included in the PCR were 60 Vbeta and 13 Jbeta primers. Sequencing used immunoSEQ multiplex PCR; TCRdb keeps in-frame clones, though not all of them. The profile shows 65,000 to 90,000 clones, roughly 73% of them singletons. The specimen was PBMCs. Receptor source: a woman in her thirties or forties in good health and CMV-seropositive.

The chain employs TRBV9 and TRBJ2-5; 9 nucleotides line up with TRBD1. Losses at the gene ends were 4 bases for V and 2 bases for J; bases not matched to a gene: 3. The germline CDR1 and CDR2 sequences are SGDLS and YYNGEE. CDR3 length equals 14 residues. The CDR3 is CASSIDRGQETQYF. In DNA form, the CDR3 reads TGTGCCAGCAGCATTGACAGGGGGCAAGAGACCCAGTACTTC.

The chain employs TRBV2 and TRBJ1-3; tentatively, D is TRBD1 (5 bases). The germline V gene encodes CDR1 SNHLY and CDR2 FYNNEI. Between the trimmed V and J ends, which lost 4 bases and 1 base, there was a span of 8 bases. CDR3 size: 14 residues. The CDR3 spells CASSGQGSGNTIYF. The CDR3 coding sequence is TGTGCCAGCAGTGGCCAGGGTTCTGGAAACACCATATATTTT.

CDR3 bases: TGTGCCAGCAGTTTAAGTTCGGGGAGCGGTGGAAACACCATATATTTT. Translated: CASSLSSGSGGNTIYF. The chain combines TRBV28 with TRBJ1-3; D call uncertain. The V gene's germline CDR1 is MDHEN and CDR2 SYDVKM. This CDR3 has 16 residues. Trimming shortened V by 2 bases and J by 3 bases, and 14 bases separated the two germline ends.

The chain is built from TRBV5-1 and TRBJ2-2; TRBD2 matches 7 bases. The length of the CDR3 is 16 residues. Germline V gene data show CDR1 as SGHRS and CDR2 as YFSETQ. With 7 bases clipped from V and 2 bases from J, the junction kept 11 bases outside the gene matches. The CDR3 bases are TGCGCCAGCGCACCGATACTAGCGCCCAACACCGGGGAGCTGTTTTTT. Protein sequence: CASAPILAPNTGELFF. Combining the CDR3 with reference TRBV5-1 and TRBJ2-2 gives the whole variable domain KAGVTQTPRYLIKTRGQQVTLSCSPISGHRSVSWYQQTPGQGLQFLFEYFSETQRNKGNFPGRFSGRQFSNSRSEMNVSTLELGDSALYLCASAPILAPNTGELFFGEGSRLTVL.

V is TRBV5-4 and J is TRBJ2-7; D may be TRBD1 (6 bases). V was shortened by 3 bases and J by 1 base, with 14 bases between the two germline ends. In germline, CDR1 is SGHNT, CDR2 YYREEE (reference sequence). The CDR3 contains 15 residues. In DNA, the CDR3 is TGTGCCAGCAGCTGGGTGACAGGTGGATCCTACGAGCAGTACTTC. Translated: CASSWVTGGSYEQYF.

The chain joins TRBV7-9 to TRBJ2-3, with D maybe TRBD2 (5 bases). This CDR3 has 16 residues. The germline V and J ends were trimmed by 5 bases and 4 bases, with 19 bases remaining between them. The germline V gene has CDR1 SEHNR and CDR2 FQNEAQ (reference sequence). Here the CDR3 DNA reads TGTGCCAGCAGCCCGCTTGAGCCCTTGGAGGCAGATACGCAGTATTTT. Amino acids: CASSPLEPLEADTQYF.

This sequence joins TRBV19 and TRBJ2-1; 11 bases map to TRBD2. CDR1 LNHDA and CDR2 SQIVND come from the germline V gene (reference sequence). This CDR3 spans 18 amino acids. With 4 bases clipped from V and 7 bases from J, the junction kept 15 bases outside the gene matches. CDR3 nucleotides: TGTGCCAGTAGTAAAGAACCCACTAGCGGGAGTTGGCCGAATGAGCAGTTCTTC. It yields the protein CASSKEPTSGSWPNEQFF.

This clone was seen only once. This chain connects TRBV5-4 to TRBJ1-2, with D unclear. Germline-derived CDR1 and CDR2 are SGHNT and YYREEE (reference sequence). V was shortened by 7 bases and J by 10 bases, with 20 bases between the two germline ends. The CDR3 is 13 amino acids. For the CDR3, the DNA is TGTGCCAGCTTCACGCAGGCGCTAAAAGTCTACACCTTC. This codes for CASFTQALKVYTF.

The V call is TRBV28, the J call TRBJ2-3; 7 nucleotides match TRBD1. Germline lookup yields CDR1 MDHEN and CDR2 SYDVKM. The CDR3 is 13 residues long. With V trimmed by 9 bases and J by 2 bases, 5 bases remained unmatched. DNA of the CDR3: TGTGCCAGTACAGGGGTCCTCACAGATACGCAGTATTTT. Encoded protein: CASTGVLTDTQYF.

This chain joins TRBV6-1 and TRBJ2-7; possible D gene TRBD2, 6 bases. The CDR3 is made up of 13 amino acids. The V gene's germline CDR1 is MNHNS and CDR2 SASEGT. V was trimmed by 4 bases and J by 7 bases, leaving 14 bases between them. The CDR3 region is CASSAGSLWEQYF. In DNA form, the CDR3 reads TGTGCCAGCAGTGCCGGGAGCCTCTGGGAGCAGTACTTC.

The chain recombines TRBV30 with TRBJ1-1; D unclear. This CDR3 region has 12 residues. Per the germline V gene, CDR1 is GTSNPN and CDR2 is SVGIG (reference sequence). V lost 0 bases to trimming and J lost 6 bases, with 8 bases between them. The CDR3 region has the DNA TGTGCCTGGAGTGTCACATATGCTGAAGCTTTCTTT. Translating it yields CAWSVTYAEAFF.

This rearrangement joins TRBV6-6 to TRBJ1-5; TRBD1 agrees at 7 bases. With 4 bases clipped from V and 1 base from J, the junction kept 7 bases outside the gene matches. Germline V gene lookup returns CDR1 MNHNY and CDR2 SVGAGI (reference sequence). This CDR3 region has 16 residues. The CDR3 nucleotides are TGTGCCAGCAGTTCGCCTTACAGGGGAAGCAATCAGCCCCAGCATTTT. Translated, it gives CASSSPYRGSNQPQHF.

This clone was picked up many times. V and J are TRBV6-4 and TRBJ2-6, with 9 bases that match TRBD1. V was pared by 7 bases and J by 0 bases, with 1 base of the junction left unmatched. Germline assignment: CDR1 MRHNA and CDR2 SNTAGT. This CDR3 has 15 amino acids. The CDR3 DNA reads as TGTGCCAGCAAGGGACAGGGCTCTGGGGCCAACGTCCTGACTTTC. Residues: CASKGQGSGANVLTF.

The chain employs TRBV6-6 and TRBJ2-3, with D possibly TRBD2 on 6 matching bases. V was clipped by 10 bases and J by 3 bases, with 23 bases between them. Germline CDR1 and CDR2: MNHNY and SVGAGI (reference sequence). The CDR3 extends over 16 amino acids. Here the CDR3 reads CAIRVGLAIGTDTQYF. The CDR3 DNA reads TGTGCCATCCGCGTCGGGCTAGCGATAGGGACAGATACGCAGTATTTT.

V is TRBV5-1 and J is TRBJ1-1; possible D gene TRBD1, 6 bases. The CDR3 contains 14 residues. The V gene lost 5 bases and the J gene lost 4 bases, with 15 bases spanning the gap. Germline assignment: CDR1 SGHRS and CDR2 YFSETQ. The CDR3 loop reads CASSGGGLVTEAFF. In nucleotides, the CDR3 is TGCGCCAGCAGTGGTGGGGGCCTGGTCACTGAAGCTTTCTTT.

The V gene is TRBV13, the J gene TRBJ1-3; D may be TRBD1 (5 bases). Germline assignment: CDR1 PRHDT and CDR2 FYEKMQ (reference sequence). V shed 8 bases and J shed 0 bases, with 11 bases lying between them. The CDR3 is 14 amino acids. The CDR3: CASEDTHSGNTIYF. CDR3 in DNA: TGTGCCAGCGAGGACACGCACTCTGGAAACACCATATATTTT.

The chain employs TRBV7-2 and TRBJ2-5; 12 bases match TRBD2. Germline V gives CDR1 SGHTA, CDR2 FQGNSA. V lost 3 bases, J lost 2 bases, and 7 bases stayed unmatched. This CDR3 has 17 residues. CDR3 sequence reads: CASSLGVTSGGQETQYF. The CDR3 bases are TGTGCCAGCAGCTTGGGGGTCACTAGCGGGGGGCAAGAGACCCAGTACTTC. Drawing the rest from reference TRBV7-2 and TRBJ2-5, the complete variable domain is GAGVSQSPSNKVTEKGKDVELRCDPISGHTALYWYRQSLGQGLEFLIYFQGNSAPDKSGLPSDRFSAERTGGSVSTLTIQRTQQEDSAVYLCASSLGVTSGGQETQYFGPGTRLLVL.

The V call is TRBV11-2, the J call TRBJ1-2; TRBD1 is a possible D gene (6 bases). Trimming removed 1 base at V and 8 bases at J, with 14 bases between. CDR3 length equals 14 residues. Germline assignment: CDR1 SGHAT and CDR2 FQNNGV. DNA for the CDR3: TGTGCCAGCAGCTTAGTAGGGGGGGCTCGGGGCTACACCTTC. It translates to CASSLVGGARGYTF.

In its sample, this clone was seen a few times. CDR3 sequence reads: CASRLAGETQYF. The CDR3 DNA reads as TGTGCCAGCAGACTAGCGGGAGAGACCCAGTACTTC. V is TRBV7-2 and J is TRBJ2-5, with 9 positions matching TRBD2. The CDR3 has 12 residues. Trimming at V came to 6 bases and at J to 4 bases, leaving 0 bases not matched to a gene. The V gene's germline CDR1 is SGHTA and CDR2 FQGNSA.

The V gene is TRBV18, the J gene TRBJ2-7, with 9 bases fitting TRBD1. The ends lost 3 bases at V and 3 bases at J; junction bases unmatched: 6. Germline assignment: CDR1 KGHSH and CDR2 LQKENI. The CDR3 is 15 residues long. The CDR3 spells CASSPAGQGLYEQYF. The DNA of the CDR3 is TGTGCCAGCTCACCGGCCGGACAGGGGCTCTACGAGCAGTACTTC.

The chain employs TRBV4-3 and TRBJ2-3; a weak D match, TRBD2 (5 bases). The CDR3 runs 20 residues. Trimming stripped 0 bases from V and 1 base from J, with 23 bases between. CDR1 LGHNA and CDR2 YSLEER come from the germline V gene. This CDR3 reads CASSQDYGVLASPRTDTQYF. CDR3 nucleotide sequence: TGCGCCAGCAGCCAAGATTACGGGGTGTTGGCCTCCCCTCGCACAGATACGCAGTATTTT.

This clone was observed a handful of times. The CDR3 bases are TGTGCCAGCAGCTTTTCGGGTGGGGGCTCAGATACGCAGTATTTT. It encodes CASSFSGGGSDTQYF. V and J are TRBV9 and TRBJ2-3; possibly TRBD1 for D (6 bases). The CDR3 runs to 15 residues. Germline V gene lookup returns CDR1 SGDLS and CDR2 YYNGEE. Trimming cost V 4 bases and J 4 bases, with 16 bases left between them. The entire variable domain, with the rest obtained from reference TRBV9 and TRBJ2-3, is as follows: DSGVTQTPKHLITATGQRVTLRCSPRSGDLSVYWYQQSLDQGLQFLIQYYNGEERAKGNILERFSAQQFPDLHSELNLSSLELGDSALYFCASSFSGGGSDTQYFGPGTRLTVL.

The chain recombines TRBV5-1 with TRBJ2-7, with 14 bases that match TRBD2. Looked up from germline, CDR1 is SGHRS and CDR2 is YFSETQ. With V trimmed by 0 bases and J by 2 bases, 22 bases remained unmatched. The CDR3 is 23 residues long. This CDR3 reads CASSLGGLVAGTSGRLRTYEQYF. The DNA of the CDR3 is TGCGCCAGCAGCTTGGGTGGATTAGTCGCTGGGACTAGCGGGAGATTGAGAACCTACGAGCAGTACTTC.

This sequence joins TRBV27 and TRBJ2-3, with D maybe TRBD2 (5 bases). The CDR3 is made up of 13 amino acids. CDR1 is MNHEY and CDR2 is SMNVEV in the germline V gene (reference sequence). The V end lost 7 bases, the J end lost 9 bases, and 17 bases lay between the germline ends. The CDR3 spells CASTTIAGGTQYF. As DNA, the CDR3 is TGTGCCAGCACCACTATTGCGGGCGGGACGCAGTATTTT.

The J gene is TRBJ1-1, the V gene TRBV5-1; D not resolved. Germline loops: CDR1 SGHRS, CDR2 YFSETQ. Trimming removed 1 base from V and 4 bases from J, with 8 bases in between. The CDR3 runs to 13 residues. Here the CDR3 DNA reads TGCGCCAGCAGCTTGCCCTTAGCCACTGAAGCTTTCTTT. This translates into CASSLPLATEAFF.

The chain recombines TRBV27 with TRBJ1-1, with 9 positions matching TRBD1. V shed 5 bases and J 4 bases; nucleotides not matched to a gene: 17. The CDR3 is made up of 18 amino acids. Germline-derived CDR1 and CDR2 are MNHEY and SMNVEV (reference sequence). The CDR3 bases are TGTGCCAGCAGTCGATATCACAGGGGGCAGGGGGTGAGCACTGAAGCTTTCTTT. Translating it yields CASSRYHRGQGVSTEAFF.

The V call is TRBV9, the J call TRBJ1-4, with 8 bases matching TRBD1. The CDR3 has 15 amino acids. Germline trimming cut 0 bases from V and 8 bases from J; bases unmatched to any gene: 6. Germline V gives CDR1 SGDLS, CDR2 YYNGEE. The CDR3 coding sequence is TGTGCCAGCAGCGTAGGTCAGGGGGCTCGCGAAAAACTGTTTTTT. Amino acid sequence: CASSVGQGAREKLFF.

This clone was counted between two and nine times. The germline gene is not matched at one end of the junction; a read error may be the cause. Additional DNA sequences in this sample encode the identical CDR3. The chain recombines TRBV5-6 with TRBJ1-1, with 11 bases that match TRBD1. The germline V gene encodes CDR1 SGHDT and CDR2 YYEEEE. CDR3 length: 16 amino acids. CDR3 sequence reads: CGSSLFGTGGHTEAFF. In DNA, the CDR3 is TGTGGCAGCAGCTTGTTCGGGACAGGGGGTCACACTGAAGCTTTCTTT. The full variable domain, completed using reference TRBV5-6 and TRBJ1-1, is DAGVTQSPTHLIKTRGQQVTLRCSPKSGHDTVSWYQQALGQGPQFIFQYYEEEERQRGNFPDRFSGHQFPNYSSELNVNALLLGDSALYLCGSSLFGTGGHTEAFFGQGTRLTVV.

This clone was observed a handful of times. This chain joins TRBV29-1 and TRBJ2-2; 7 bases align to TRBD1. This CDR3 is 14 amino acids long. The junction had 6 bases not matched to a gene; V was cut back by 6 bases and J by 2 bases. CDR1 and CDR2 (germline): SQVTM, ANQGSEA. CDR3 coding DNA: TGCAGCGTCCAACGGGACAGAAACACCGGGGAGCTGTTTTTT. It yields the protein CSVQRDRNTGELFF.

This clone was seen only a few times. V usage is TRBV4-3 and J usage is TRBJ2-5, with D possibly matching TRBD1 (5 bases). The DNA end lines up better with TRBJ2-7; the J call may be wrong. CDR3 length: 13 residues. CDR1 is LGHNA, CDR2 YSLEER, per germline. CDR3 sequence (DNA): TGCGCCAGCAGCCAAGATAGGGGTTCCGAGCAGTACTTC. Its protein product is CASSQDRGSEQYF.